Below, 18 T cell receptor beta chains from the same sample are listed, as sequenced in a study of T cell responses to AZD1222 COVID-19 vaccine. Sequenced by immunoSEQ multiplex PCR; TCRdb stores in-frame clones only, minus some. The table shows approximately 140,000 clones, with roughly 94% occurring only once. Sequencing used peripheral blood, obtained on day 0 of AZD1222 vaccination. Source of these receptors: an adult in good health.

This clone was seen once. This sequence joins TRBV4-3 and TRBJ2-1; 9 positions match TRBD2. CDR1 is LGHNA and CDR2 is YSLEER in the germline V gene. This CDR3 spans 17 amino acids. The J segment lost 8 bases and the V segment lost 0 bases, leaving 11 bases of the junction unmatched. CDR3 DNA: TGCGCCAGCAGCCAAGATCGATTTAGCGGGAGCCAGCATGAGCAGTTCTTC. Amino acids: CASSQDRFSGSQHEQFF.

The genes are TRBV4-1 and TRBJ1-4; D is undetermined. The CDR3 contains 13 residues. V was cut by 1 base and J by 11 bases, with 11 bases left in between. The germline CDR1 and CDR2 sequences are MGHRA and YSYEKL. CDR3: CASSQAAQTKLFF. The CDR3 DNA is TGCGCCAGCAGCCAAGCGGCACAGACGAAACTGTTTTTT.

The chain carries TRBV28 and TRBJ2-6, with D perhaps matching TRBD1 or TRBD2 (5 bases each). The CDR3 sequence is 15 residues long. CDR1 is MDHEN and CDR2 is SYDVKM in the germline V gene. The germline V and J ends were trimmed by 2 bases and 2 bases, with 7 bases remaining between them. The CDR3 spells CASSLRGAGANVLTF. For the CDR3, the DNA is TGTGCCAGCAGTTTACGAGGGGCTGGGGCCAACGTCCTGACTTTC.

A single count supports this clone. The genes are TRBV5-1 and TRBJ1-2, with 7 bases fitting TRBD1. This CDR3 is 12 amino acids long. Germline V CDR1 and CDR2: SGHRS, YFSETQ. V lost 4 bases to trimming and J lost 8 bases; unmatched junction nucleotides: 5. The CDR3 sequence: CASSPQGGGYTF. CDR3 sequence (DNA): TGCGCCAGCAGCCCCCAGGGGGGAGGCTACACCTTC.

The chain has TRBV5-1 and TRBJ2-1; possibly TRBD1 or TRBD2 for D (6 bases each). The germline gives CDR1 SGHRS, CDR2 YFSETQ. V lost 4 bases, J lost 0 bases, and 14 bases lay in between. The CDR3 has 16 amino acids. The CDR3 DNA sequence: TGCGCCAGCAGCATGGGGGGCGTACCCTCCTACAATGAGCAGTTCTTC. It is translated as CASSMGGVPSYNEQFF.

V gene TRBV5-4 combines with J gene TRBJ2-7; 7 nucleotides agree with TRBD1. This CDR3 contains 15 residues. The V gene's germline CDR1 is SGHNT and CDR2 YYREEE (reference sequence). With V trimmed by 0 bases and J by 0 bases, 3 bases remained unmatched. This chain's CDR3 is CASSLGPGGSYEQYV. The CDR3 DNA follows: TGTGCCAGCAGCTTGGGACCAGGGGGCTCCTACGAGCAGTACGTC.

The chain uses TRBV5-4 and TRBJ2-1; 10 bases map to TRBD2. V was clipped by 4 bases and J by 7 bases; unmatched bases: 8. The CDR3 covers 15 residues. CDR1 SGHNT and CDR2 YYREEE come from the germline V gene (reference sequence). The CDR3, as DNA: TGTGCCAGCAGCCGAAGCGGGAGGGCCGTAAATGAGCAGTTCTTC. This codes for CASSRSGRAVNEQFF.

The J gene is TRBJ1-4, the V gene TRBV2; maybe TRBD1 (5 bases). This CDR3 contains 13 residues. The V gene lost 7 bases and the J gene lost 7 bases, with 13 bases spanning the gap. Germline CDR1 SNHLY, CDR2 FYNNEI. The CDR3 here is CASMEGQGEKLFF. CDR3 nucleotides: TGTGCCAGCATGGAGGGGCAGGGTGAAAAACTGTTTTTT.

The V gene is TRBV18, the J gene TRBJ2-2; possibly TRBD2 for D (5 bases). With 6 bases removed from V and 0 bases from J, the gap between germline ends came to 11 bases. The CDR3 loop spans 15 amino acids. Germline values: CDR1 KGHSH, CDR2 LQKENI. This chain's CDR3 is CASSRGPPNTGELFF. CDR3 DNA sequence: TGTGCCAGCTCCCGCGGGCCCCCGAACACCGGGGAGCTGTTTTTT.

The chain carries TRBV9 and TRBJ1-1; TRBD1 agrees at 10 bases. The CDR3 is 15 residues long. The germline gives CDR1 SGDLS, CDR2 YYNGEE. J gave up 5 bases and V 0 bases, and 4 bases lay outside the gene matches. CDR3 in DNA: TGTGCCAGCAGCGTAGGGGACAGGGGAGCGACTGAAGCTTTCTTT. It is translated as CASSVGDRGATEAFF.

The chain employs TRBV5-1 and TRBJ2-6; D gene uncertain. The CDR3 totals 18 residues. The V end lost 3 bases, the J end lost 1 base, and 17 bases lay between the germline ends. The germline CDR1 and CDR2 sequences are SGHRS and YFSETQ. In DNA, the CDR3 is TGCGCCAGCAGCTCCCTTCCGGCAGCATTATCTGGGGCCAACGTCCTGACTTTC. Its protein is CASSSLPAALSGANVLTF.

This chain connects TRBV5-3 to TRBJ2-1; 13 bases map to TRBD2. TRBV5-3 is an open reading frame whose function is uncertain. The V and J ends lost 4 bases and 5 bases, in that order; junction bases with no gene match: 12. This CDR3 is built from 18 residues. The CDR3 bases are TGTGCCAGAAGCACCCTACTAGCGGGGGGGCCAAGGAACAATGAGCAGTTCTTC. This gives the protein CARSTLLAGGPRNNEQFF.

As to this clone: Other DNA sequences in the same sample also yield this CDR3. The chain carries TRBV2 and TRBJ2-5; TRBD2 matches at 13 bases. Per germline, CDR1 SNHLY and CDR2 FYNNEI. The CDR3 has 16 residues. The V gene end was trimmed by 1 base and the J gene end by 1 base; junction bases not matched to a gene: 0. Here the CDR3 reads CASSEGLAGGQETQYF. The CDR3 region has the DNA TGTGCCAGCAGTGAAGGACTAGCGGGGGGCCAAGAGACCCAGTACTTC.

The chain is built from TRBV6-1 and TRBJ2-2; TRBD1 matches at 8 bases. The CDR3 has 18 residues. The V segment lost 2 bases and the J segment 1 base; nucleotides outside the gene matches: 9. Germline V gene lookup returns CDR1 MNHNS and CDR2 SASEGT. CDR3 DNA: TGTGCCAGCAGTGAACAGGGCAGGGGGCGACTGAACACCGGGGAGCTGTTTTTT. Amino acid sequence: CASSEQGRGRLNTGELFF.

For the CDR3, the DNA is TGTGCCAGTAGTATGGGGACGTTCAATCAGCCCCAGCATTTT. This sequence encodes CASSMGTFNQPQHF. The rearrangement uses TRBV19 and TRBJ1-5; D possibly corresponds to TRBD1 (5 bases). V gave up 3 bases and J gave up 3 bases, with 9 bases separating them. CDR1 is LNHDA, CDR2 SQIVND, per germline (reference sequence). CDR3 length: 14 amino acids.

The chain carries TRBV5-1 and TRBJ2-1; TRBD1 matches at 12 bases. Germline V gene lookup returns CDR1 SGHRS and CDR2 YFSETQ. Germline trimming cut 5 bases from V and 8 bases from J; bases unmatched to any gene: 20. The CDR3 sequence is 19 residues long. The CDR3 spells CASRLPGSGTGGRAYEQFF. CDR3 in DNA: TGCGCCAGCAGGCTACCGGGCTCCGGGACAGGGGGCCGGGCTTATGAGCAGTTCTTC.

The chain is built from TRBV9 and TRBJ2-3; 7 positions agree with TRBD2. This CDR3 is built from 14 residues. V shed 3 bases, J shed 2 bases, and the junction held 3 bases outside the gene matches. Germline V gives CDR1 SGDLS, CDR2 YYNGEE. Written as DNA, the CDR3 is TGTGCCAGCAGCGCTAGCGGTATCACAGATACGCAGTATTTT. It specifies CASSASGITDTQYF.

The rearrangement uses TRBV19 and TRBJ1-5; 7 bases are a match to TRBD1. From germline, CDR1 is LNHDA and CDR2 SQIVND (reference sequence). V lost 3 bases and J lost 0; bases outside the gene matches: 8. The CDR3 sequence is 17 residues long. This CDR3 is CASSMVRGSFSNQPQHF. The CDR3 DNA is TGTGCCAGTAGTATGGTCAGGGGGTCCTTTAGCAATCAGCCCCAGCATTTT.